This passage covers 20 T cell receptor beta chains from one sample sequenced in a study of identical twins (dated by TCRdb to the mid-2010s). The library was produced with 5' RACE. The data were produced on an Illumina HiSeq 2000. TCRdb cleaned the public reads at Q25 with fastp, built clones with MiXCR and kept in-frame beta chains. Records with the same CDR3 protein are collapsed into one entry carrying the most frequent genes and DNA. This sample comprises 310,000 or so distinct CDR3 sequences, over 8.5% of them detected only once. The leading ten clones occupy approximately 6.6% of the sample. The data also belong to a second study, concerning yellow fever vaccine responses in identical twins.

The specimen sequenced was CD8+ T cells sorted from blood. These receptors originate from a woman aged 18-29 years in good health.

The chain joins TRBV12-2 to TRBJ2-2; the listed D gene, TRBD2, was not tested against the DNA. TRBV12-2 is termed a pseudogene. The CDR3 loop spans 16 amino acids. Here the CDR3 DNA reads TGTGCAAGTCGCTTAGTGGCGGGGGCGAACACCGGGGAGCTGTTTTTT. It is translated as CASRLVAGANTGELFF.

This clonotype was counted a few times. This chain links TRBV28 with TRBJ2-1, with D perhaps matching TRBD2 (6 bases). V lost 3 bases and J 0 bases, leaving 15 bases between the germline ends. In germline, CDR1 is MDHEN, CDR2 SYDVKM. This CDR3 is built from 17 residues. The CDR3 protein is CASSFTLDYNSYNEQFF. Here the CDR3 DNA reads TGTGCCAGCAGTTTTACCCTGGACTACAACTCCTACAATGAGCAGTTCTTC.

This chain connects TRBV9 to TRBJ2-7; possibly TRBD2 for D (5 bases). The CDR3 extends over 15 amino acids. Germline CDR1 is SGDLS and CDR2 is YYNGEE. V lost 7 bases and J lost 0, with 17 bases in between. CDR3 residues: CASSRRGPFSYEQYF. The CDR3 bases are TGTGCCAGCTCCCGCCGCGGGCCCTTCTCCTACGAGCAGTACTTC.

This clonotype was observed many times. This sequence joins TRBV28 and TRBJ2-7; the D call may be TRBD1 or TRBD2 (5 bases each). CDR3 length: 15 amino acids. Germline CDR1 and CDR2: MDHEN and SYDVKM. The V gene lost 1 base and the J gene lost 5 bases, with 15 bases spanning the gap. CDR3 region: CASSLLQGRFDEQYF. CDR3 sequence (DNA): TGTGCCAGCAGTTTATTGCAGGGACGGTTTGACGAGCAGTACTTC.

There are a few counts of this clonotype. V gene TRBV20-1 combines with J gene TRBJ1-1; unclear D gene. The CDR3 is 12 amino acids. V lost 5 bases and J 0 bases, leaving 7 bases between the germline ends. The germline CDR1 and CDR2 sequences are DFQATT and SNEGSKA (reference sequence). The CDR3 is CSAPRLNTEAFF. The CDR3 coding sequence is TGCAGTGCTCCTAGACTGAACACTGAAGCTTTCTTT.

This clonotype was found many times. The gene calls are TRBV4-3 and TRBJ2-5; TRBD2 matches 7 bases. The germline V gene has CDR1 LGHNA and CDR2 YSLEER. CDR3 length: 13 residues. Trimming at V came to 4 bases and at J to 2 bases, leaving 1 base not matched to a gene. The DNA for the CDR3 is TGCGCCAGCAGCCCGGGGGGACAAGAGACCCAGTACTTC. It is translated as CASSPGGQETQYF.

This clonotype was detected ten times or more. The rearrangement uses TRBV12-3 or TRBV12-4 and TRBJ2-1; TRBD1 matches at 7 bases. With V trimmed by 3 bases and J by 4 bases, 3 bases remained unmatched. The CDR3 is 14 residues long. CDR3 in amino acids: CASSFGQVYNEQFF. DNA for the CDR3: TGTGCCAGCAGTTTCGGACAGGTATACAATGAGCAGTTCTTC.

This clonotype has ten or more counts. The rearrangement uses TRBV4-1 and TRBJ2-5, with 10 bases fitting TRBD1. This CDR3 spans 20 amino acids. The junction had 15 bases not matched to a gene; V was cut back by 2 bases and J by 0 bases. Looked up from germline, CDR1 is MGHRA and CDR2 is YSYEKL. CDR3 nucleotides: TGCGCCAGCAGCCAACAGGAGGCTGGGACAGGGGATTTGTACCAAGAGACCCAGTACTTC. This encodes CASSQQEAGTGDLYQETQYF.

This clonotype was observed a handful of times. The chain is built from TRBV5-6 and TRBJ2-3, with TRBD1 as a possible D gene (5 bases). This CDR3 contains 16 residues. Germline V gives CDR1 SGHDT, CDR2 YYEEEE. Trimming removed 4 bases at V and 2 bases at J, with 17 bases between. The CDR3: CASSLRPQGDTDTQYF. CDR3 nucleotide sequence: TGTGCCAGCAGCCTACGGCCCCAAGGGGACACAGATACGCAGTATTTT.

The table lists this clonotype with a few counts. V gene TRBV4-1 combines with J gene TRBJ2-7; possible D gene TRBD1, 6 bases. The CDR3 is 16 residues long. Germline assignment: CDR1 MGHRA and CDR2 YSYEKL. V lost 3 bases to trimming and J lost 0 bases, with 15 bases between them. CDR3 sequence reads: CASSHHSQGSSYEQYF. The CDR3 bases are TGCGCCAGCAGCCACCACTCCCAGGGGAGCTCCTACGAGCAGTACTTC.

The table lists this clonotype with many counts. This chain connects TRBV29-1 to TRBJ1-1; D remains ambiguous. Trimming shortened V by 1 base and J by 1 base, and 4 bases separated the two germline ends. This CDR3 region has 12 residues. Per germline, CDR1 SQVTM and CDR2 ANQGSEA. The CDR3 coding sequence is TGCAGCGTTGAAGCGGAGAACACTGAAGCTTTCTTT. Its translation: CSVEAENTEAFF.

The CDR3 nucleotides read TGTGCCAGCAGCAAAGCGGTTCAGGGTCCCTCCTACGAGCAGTACTTC. Protein sequence: CASSKAVQGPSYEQYF. This chain links TRBV21-1 with TRBJ2-7; the table's D call, TRBD1, has no DNA check behind it. TRBV21-1 counts as a pseudogene. The CDR3 extends over 16 amino acids.

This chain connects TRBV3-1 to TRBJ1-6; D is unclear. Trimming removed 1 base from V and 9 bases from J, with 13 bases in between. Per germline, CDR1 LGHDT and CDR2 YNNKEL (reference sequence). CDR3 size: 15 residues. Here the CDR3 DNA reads TGTGCCAGCAGCCAAGTGGTGGATATAGGTTCACCCCTCCACTTT. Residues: CASSQVVDIGSPLHF.

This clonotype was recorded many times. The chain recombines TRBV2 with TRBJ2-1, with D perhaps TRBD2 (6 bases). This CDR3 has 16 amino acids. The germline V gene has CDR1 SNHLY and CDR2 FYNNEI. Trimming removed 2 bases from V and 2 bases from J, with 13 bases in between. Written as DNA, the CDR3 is TGTGCCAGCAGTGAATGGTCTGCGGGAACCTACAATGAGCAGTTCTTC. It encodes CASSEWSAGTYNEQFF.

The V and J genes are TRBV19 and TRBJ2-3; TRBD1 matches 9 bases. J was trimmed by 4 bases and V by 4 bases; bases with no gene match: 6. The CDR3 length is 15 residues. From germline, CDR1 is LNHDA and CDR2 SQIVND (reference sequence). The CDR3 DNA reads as TGTGCCAGTAGTACCGGGGACAGGGCGGCAGATACGCAGTATTTT. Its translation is CASSTGDRAADTQYF.

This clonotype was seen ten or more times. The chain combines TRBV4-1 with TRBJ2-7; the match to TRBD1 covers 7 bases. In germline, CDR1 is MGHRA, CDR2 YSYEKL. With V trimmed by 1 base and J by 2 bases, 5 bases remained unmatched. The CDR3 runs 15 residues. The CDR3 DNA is TGCGCCAGCAGCCAAGCTAGGGGGCAACCCTACGAGCAGTACTTC. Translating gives CASSQARGQPYEQYF.

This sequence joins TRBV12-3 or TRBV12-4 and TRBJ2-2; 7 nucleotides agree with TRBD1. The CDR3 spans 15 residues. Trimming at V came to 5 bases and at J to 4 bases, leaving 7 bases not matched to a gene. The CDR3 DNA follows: TGTGCCAGCAGTCAAACAGGGGCAAGCACCGGGGAGCTGTTTTTT. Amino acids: CASSQTGASTGELFF.

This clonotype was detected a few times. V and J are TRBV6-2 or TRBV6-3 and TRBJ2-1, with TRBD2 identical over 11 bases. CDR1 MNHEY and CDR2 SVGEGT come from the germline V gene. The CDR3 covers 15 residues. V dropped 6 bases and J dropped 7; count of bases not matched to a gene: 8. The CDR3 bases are TGTGCCAGCAGCTCACTAGCGGGAGAGGATAATGAGCAGTTCTTC. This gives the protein CASSSLAGEDNEQFF.

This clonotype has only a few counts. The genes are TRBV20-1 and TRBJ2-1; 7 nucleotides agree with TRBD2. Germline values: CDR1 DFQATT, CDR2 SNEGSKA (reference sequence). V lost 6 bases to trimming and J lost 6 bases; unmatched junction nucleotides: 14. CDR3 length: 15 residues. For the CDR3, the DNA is TGCAGTGCCCAGCTGGCGGGGGTCTACGGCAATGAGCAGTTCTTC. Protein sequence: CSAQLAGVYGNEQFF.

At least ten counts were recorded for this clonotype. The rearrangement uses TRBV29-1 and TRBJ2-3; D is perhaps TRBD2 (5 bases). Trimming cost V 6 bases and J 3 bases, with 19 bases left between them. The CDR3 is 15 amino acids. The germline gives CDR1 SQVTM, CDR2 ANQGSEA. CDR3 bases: TGCAGCGTCCCGATTGGAGGTTTTAGTACAGATACGCAGTATTTT. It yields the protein CSVPIGGFSTDTQYF.